These 14 T cell receptor beta chains came from one sample sequenced in a study of shared T cell receptors in the human thymus. This table comes from immunoSEQ multiplex PCR, and its TCRdb copy is limited to in-frame clones, with some not included. In the table there are some 760,000 clones, approximately 83% of which are singletons. A further study also used this sample, focusing on human thymus T cells.

Material for sequencing was thymocytes. These receptors originate from a girl less than two years old with a congenital heart defect.

The chain is built from TRBV7-6 and TRBJ1-1, with 7 bases matching TRBD1. The CDR3 covers 17 residues. J lost 4 bases, V lost 7 bases, and 18 bases had no gene match. CDR1 is SGHVS, CDR2 FNYEAQ, per germline. The CDR3 reads CASTPDRERLAVTEAFF. CDR3 bases: TGTGCCAGCACGCCCGACAGGGAGAGGTTAGCGGTCACTGAAGCTTTCTTT.

The CDR3 loop is CASSQDGGGYEKLFF. Here the CDR3 DNA reads TGCGCCAGCAGCCAAGATGGGGGGGGGTATGAAAAACTGTTTTTT. The V and J genes are TRBV4-1 and TRBJ1-4, with D perhaps TRBD1 (5 bases). V lost 0 bases, J lost 6 bases, and 11 bases lay in between. The germline V gene has CDR1 MGHRA and CDR2 YSYEKL. The length of the CDR3 is 15 residues.

The CDR3, as DNA: TGTGCCAGCTCACCCCAGGGTACTGGCTACACCTTC. Its translation is CASSPQGTGYTF. V is TRBV18 and J is TRBJ1-2; D possibly corresponds to TRBD1 (5 bases). Germline CDR1 reads KGHSH; CDR2 reads LQKENI. V was shortened by 3 bases and J by 7 bases, with 9 bases between the two germline ends. This CDR3 comprises 12 residues.

This clone was observed once. The V gene is TRBV10-3, the J gene TRBJ2-7, with 8 bases lining up with TRBD1. This CDR3 contains 15 residues. Germline assignment: CDR1 ENHRY and CDR2 SYGVKD. The ends lost 5 bases at V and 6 bases at J; junction bases unmatched: 12. CDR3 loop: CAISTRQGHSVEQYF. For the CDR3, the DNA is TGTGCCATCAGTACTAGACAGGGGCATTCGGTCGAGCAGTACTTC.

This chain connects TRBV5-8 to TRBJ1-2; D is uncertain. The V gene lost 4 bases and the J gene lost 6 bases, with 16 bases spanning the gap. This CDR3 comprises 14 residues. CDR1 SGHTS and CDR2 YDEGEE come from the germline V gene. DNA of the CDR3: TGTGCCAGCAGCCCGCTTGGCGGTTTGGATGGCTACACCTTC. This translates into CASSPLGGLDGYTF.

The V call is TRBV4-3, the J call TRBJ2-3, with 8 positions matching TRBD2. Germline values: CDR1 LGHNA, CDR2 YSLEER. The CDR3 is 15 amino acids. J lost 5 bases, V lost 0 bases, and 4 bases had no gene match. CDR3 DNA: TGCGCCAGCAGCCAAGAAGCGGGGGCGGGAGATACGCAGTATTTT. Its translation: CASSQEAGAGDTQYF.

V usage is TRBV4-3 and J usage is TRBJ1-1; D gene unclear. Germline V gene sequence: CDR1 LGHNA, CDR2 YSLEER. The CDR3 is made up of 15 amino acids. V lost 4 bases to trimming and J lost 6 bases, with 18 bases between them. The CDR3 DNA reads as TGCGCCAGCAGCCGCCTGCTGGCTTGGAGGGCTGAAGCTTTCTTT. Its translation is CASSRLLAWRAEAFF.

The chain is built from TRBV28 and TRBJ2-1; maybe TRBD2 (5 bases). Per germline, CDR1 MDHEN and CDR2 SYDVKM. The CDR3 is 14 amino acids. Trimming removed 10 bases at V and 4 bases at J, with 17 bases between. This CDR3 is CATRGPSAYNEQFF. The CDR3 nucleotides read TGTGCCACCCGCGGGCCCTCCGCATACAATGAGCAGTTCTTC. The whole variable domain, filled in from reference TRBV28 and TRBJ2-1, reads DVKVTQSSRYLVKRTGEKVFLECVQDMDHENMFWYRQDPGLGLRLIYFSYDVKMKEKGDIPEGYSVSREKKERFSLILESASTNQTSMYLCATRGPSAYNEQFFGPGTRLTVL.

The rearrangement joins TRBV4-1 to TRBJ2-5, with 7 bases that match TRBD2. Germline CDR1 and CDR2: MGHRA and YSYEKL. V shed 3 bases and J 3 bases; nucleotides not matched to a gene: 7. This CDR3 spans 15 amino acids. The CDR3 spells CASSQNGTTKETQYF. CDR3 nucleotide sequence: TGCGCCAGCAGCCAGAACGGGACTACTAAAGAGACCCAGTACTTC.

The chain carries TRBV28 and TRBJ1-2; D not certain. Germline V gene data show CDR1 as MDHEN and CDR2 as SYDVKM. The ends were cut back, 4 bases at V and 4 bases at J, with 13 bases in the middle. The CDR3 contains 14 residues. CDR3 nucleotides: TGTGCCAGCAGTTCCCCCACGGGTTCCTATGGCTACACCTTC. Protein product: CASSSPTGSYGYTF.

The CDR3, as DNA: TGCGCCAGCAGCTTGAAAGGGACATCCCACACCAACACCGGGGAGCTGTTTTTT. This gives the protein CASSLKGTSHTNTGELFF. The chain is built from TRBV5-1 and TRBJ2-2; the D gene is possibly TRBD1 (6 bases). Trimming removed 1 base from V and 2 bases from J, with 18 bases in between. This CDR3 contains 18 residues. Germline V gene lookup returns CDR1 SGHRS and CDR2 YFSETQ.

The chain joins TRBV5-1 to TRBJ2-1; the match to TRBD2 covers 11 bases. The V segment lost 3 bases and the J segment 8 bases; nucleotides outside the gene matches: 16. The germline gives CDR1 SGHRS, CDR2 YFSETQ. This CDR3 spans 18 amino acids. The CDR3 here is CASSSGRVRLAGLYEQFF. For the CDR3, the DNA is TGCGCCAGCAGCTCGGGTCGGGTTCGACTAGCGGGGCTTTATGAGCAGTTCTTC. Combining the CDR3 with reference TRBV5-1 and TRBJ2-1 gives the whole variable domain KAGVTQTPRYLIKTRGQQVTLSCSPISGHRSVSWYQQTPGQGLQFLFEYFSETQRNKGNFPGRFSGRQFSNSRSEMNVSTLELGDSALYLCASSSGRVRLAGLYEQFFGPGTRLTVL.

The chain joins TRBV2 to TRBJ1-2; TRBD1 is a possible D gene (5 bases). Looked up from germline, CDR1 is SNHLY and CDR2 is FYNNEI. The CDR3 has 12 amino acids. V lost 6 bases, J lost 11 bases, and 16 bases lay in between. The CDR3 DNA follows: TGTGCCAGCAGCATATCAGGGAAGGGGTACACCTTC. Translating gives CASSISGKGYTF.

The chain recombines TRBV5-1 with TRBJ1-3, with D possibly matching TRBD1 (5 bases). Trimming left V 2 bases short and J 4 bases short, with 13 bases between. Germline CDR1 SGHRS, CDR2 YFSETQ. The length of the CDR3 is 15 residues. The CDR3 nucleotides read TGCGCCAGCAGCTTCGCGGGGACCGCGGGAAACACCATATATTTT. Its protein product is CASSFAGTAGNTIYF.